These T cell receptor beta chains were read from a single sample in a study of blood T cells in healthy people across ages. TCRdb ran MiXCR on the 5' RACE reads and lists one entry per CDR3 protein. The table lists 800,000 to 950,000 distinct CDR3 sequences, roughly 43% of them singletons, with around an eighth in the top ten. Sequenced: blood. These receptors were collected from a man aged 25-45 years in good health. The CDR3 runs from the conserved cysteine through the conserved F or W. Each record gives: CDR3 protein, CDR3 DNA, V gene, J gene, clone size, D gene. A D gene is named only where the DNA matches it firmly. Only part of the rows carry a size: once, few, many, or a class if the clone is expanded.

CDR3: CSVEKLSGAYNEQFF
DNA: TGCAGCGTTGAAAAGCTCTCAGGAGCCTACAATGAGCAGTTCTTC
V: TRBV29-1
J: TRBJ2-1
size: NA
D: NA

CDR3: CSAIPRTWNTGELFF
DNA: TGCAGTGCTATCCCGAGGACTTGGAACACCGGGGAGCTGTTTTTT
V: TRBV20-1
J: TRBJ2-2
size: many
D: NA

CDR3: CSATERPRDRAFYGYTF
DNA: TGCAGTGCTACAGAAAGGCCCCGGGACAGGGCTTTCTATGGCTACACCTTC
V: TRBV20-1
J: TRBJ1-2
size: NA
D: TRBD1

CDR3: CASSNRDRGYTF
DNA: TGCGCCAGCAGCAACCGGGACAGAGGGTACACCTTC
V: TRBV5-1
J: TRBJ1-2
size: NA
D: TRBD1

CDR3: CASSYSLPGYEQYF
DNA: TGTGCCAGCAGTTACTCGCTTCCAGGCTACGAGCAGTACTTC
V: TRBV6-5
J: TRBJ2-7
size: NA
D: NA

CDR3: CATGALEQYF
DNA: TGTGCCACCGGGGCGCTGGAGCAGTACTTC
V: TRBV3-1
J: TRBJ2-7
size: few
D: NA

CDR3: CASSPDTETQYF
DNA: TGTGCCAGCAGCCCTGACACGGAGACCCAGTACTTC
V: TRBV7-2
J: TRBJ2-5
size: NA
D: NA

CDR3: CASSSTTGFGTDTQYF
DNA: TGTGCCAGCAGTTCCACTACAGGATTCGGCACAGATACGCAGTATTTT
V: TRBV28
J: TRBJ2-3
size: few
D: NA

CDR3: CASSGDGDYEQYF
DNA: TGTGCCAGCAGTGGGGACGGAGACTACGAGCAGTACTTC
V: TRBV12-3/TRBV12-4
J: TRBJ2-7
size: NA
D: NA

CDR3: CSVEWRGAGPNTGELFF
DNA: TGCAGCGTTGAGTGGCGGGGGGCAGGCCCCAACACCGGGGAGCTGTTTTTT
V: TRBV29-1
J: TRBJ2-2
size: NA
D: TRBD2

CDR3: CASRPGLAGASTDTQYF
DNA: TGTGCCAGCAGACCCGGACTAGCGGGGGCCAGCACAGATACGCAGTATTTT
V: TRBV7-9
J: TRBJ2-3
size: many
D: TRBD2

CDR3: CASSIAREQFF
DNA: TGTGCCAGTAGTATAGCTCGCGAGCAGTTCTTC
V: TRBV19
J: TRBJ2-1
size: few
D: NA

CDR3: CASSERQGANYGYTF
DNA: TGTGCCAGCAGTGAGCGGCAGGGGGCCAACTATGGCTACACCTTC
V: TRBV25-1
J: TRBJ1-2
size: NA
D: TRBD1

CDR3: CASSQDARLGENTQYF
DNA: TGTGCCAGCAGCCAAGACGCCCGGCTCGGGGAAAATACGCAGTATTTT
V: TRBV3-1
J: TRBJ2-3
size: NA
D: NA

CDR3: CASSRDRGPSNYGYTF
DNA: TGTGCCAGCAGTCGGGACAGGGGGCCTTCTAACTATGGCTACACCTTC
V: TRBV2
J: TRBJ1-2
size: NA
D: TRBD1

CDR3: CASSYGGHNEQFF
DNA: TGTGCCAGCAGTTACGGGGGACACAATGAGCAGTTCTTC
V: TRBV6-2/TRBV6-3
J: TRBJ2-1
size: few
D: NA

CDR3: CASSQTIDNEQFF
DNA: TGCGCCAGCAGTCAGACGATAGACAATGAGCAGTTCTTC
V: TRBV4-1
J: TRBJ2-1
size: few
D: NA

CDR3: CASSTRTGPGQGASNEQFF
DNA: TGCGCCAGCAGCACTCGCACAGGACCGGGACAGGGGGCTTCAAATGAGCAGTTCTTC
V: TRBV5-1
J: TRBJ2-1
size: NA
D: TRBD1

CDR3: CASSRDSFLYEQYF
DNA: TGTGCCAGCAGTAGAGACAGTTTTCTCTACGAGCAGTACTTC
V: TRBV28
J: TRBJ2-7
size: NA
D: NA

CDR3: CATYEAGGPDTQYF
DNA: TGTGCCACCTATGAAGCGGGGGGGCCAGATACGCAGTATTTT
V: TRBV6-1
J: TRBJ2-3
size: NA
D: TRBD2

CDR3: CATSRDGENQPQHF
DNA: TGTGCCACCAGCAGAGACGGGGAAAATCAGCCCCAGCATTTT
V: TRBV15
J: TRBJ1-5
size: NA
D: NA

CDR3: CSVERGLGDTQYF
DNA: TGCAGTGTGGAGCGGGGGCTGGGAGATACGCAGTATTTT
V: TRBV20-1
J: TRBJ2-3
size: NA
D: TRBD2

CDR3: CASSFQPTDGYTF
DNA: TGTGCCAGCAGCTTCCAGCCCACCGATGGCTACACCTTC
V: TRBV7-9
J: TRBJ1-2
size: NA
D: NA